What follows are 29 T cell receptor beta chains derived from one specimen sequenced in a study of OX40 agonist ivuxolimab in advanced cancers. Assay used: immunoSEQ multiplex PCR; TCRdb lists only in-frame clones, some missing. The sample has approximately 25,000 clones; approximately 90% are singletons. Sequenced material: CD4+ or CD8+ T cells sorted from blood, taken in a trial of the OX40 agonist ivuxolimab. The receptors shown here come from an adult with an advanced solid tumor such as melanoma, head and neck, liver or kidney cancer.

This rearrangement joins TRBV6-6 to TRBJ1-3; no definite D call. Trimming took off 2 bases at V and 8 bases at J, with 10 bases between the two ends. Germline CDR1 and CDR2: MNHNY and SVGAGI (reference sequence). The CDR3 is 13 residues long. The CDR3 DNA sequence: TGTGCCAGCAGTTACAGCGGGTTGGACACCATATATTTT. It yields the protein CASSYSGLDTIYF.

The gene calls are TRBV11-3 and TRBJ2-3, with 9 bases identical to TRBD2. CDR1 and CDR2 from the germline V gene are SGHNT and YENEEA. There are 17 residues in the CDR3. With 5 bases clipped from V and 3 bases from J, the junction kept 12 bases outside the gene matches. The CDR3 reads CASSRSGGSGRTDTQYF. The CDR3 nucleotides are TGTGCCAGCAGCCGCTCGGGGGGTAGCGGGAGAACAGATACGCAGTATTTT.

V usage is TRBV28 and J usage is TRBJ1-5; 10 positions agree with TRBD1. Trimming at V came to 5 bases and at J to 2 bases, leaving 6 bases not matched to a gene. The CDR3 length is 16 residues. Germline loops: CDR1 MDHEN, CDR2 SYDVKM. The CDR3: CASSTIGQGGNQPQHF. For the CDR3, the DNA is TGTGCCAGCAGTACAATAGGACAGGGGGGCAATCAGCCCCAGCATTTT.

The V gene is TRBV5-4, the J gene TRBJ1-6; maybe TRBD1 (6 bases). This CDR3 has 14 amino acids. Germline V CDR1 and CDR2: SGHNT, YYREEE (reference sequence). Trimming left V 4 bases short and J 10 bases short, with 15 bases between. The CDR3 protein is CASSKESGESPLHF. DNA for the CDR3: TGTGCCAGCAGCAAAGAATCAGGGGAGTCACCCCTCCACTTT. Drawing the rest from reference TRBV5-4 and TRBJ1-6, the complete variable domain is ETGVTQSPTHLIKTRGQQVTLRCSSQSGHNTVSWYQQALGQGPQFIFQYYREEENGRGNFPPRFSGLQFPNYSSELNVNALELDDSALYLCASSKESGESPLHFGNGTRLTVT.

This chain joins TRBV19 and TRBJ2-7; 9 bases line up with TRBD2. The V gene end was trimmed by 7 bases and the J gene end by 4 bases; junction bases not matched to a gene: 17. Germline CDR1 and CDR2: LNHDA and SQIVND (reference sequence). The CDR3 has 17 residues. The CDR3 protein is CASMDGSSVAGGYEQYF. The CDR3, as DNA: TGTGCCAGTATGGACGGGTCCTCGGTCGCGGGAGGGTACGAGCAGTACTTC.

The rearrangement joins TRBV6-1 to TRBJ2-2; the match to TRBD1 covers 9 bases. The CDR3 is made up of 13 amino acids. Germline V lookup: CDR1 MNHNS, CDR2 SASEGT. CDR3 protein: CAYRGLNTGELFF. CDR3 in DNA: TGTGCTTACAGGGGGCTTAACACCGGGGAGCTGTTTTTT.

This chain links TRBV7-8 with TRBJ2-7; D might be TRBD1 (6 bases). The length of the CDR3 is 16 residues. Per the germline V gene, CDR1 is SGHVS and CDR2 is FQNEAQ. V lost 1 base, J lost 4 bases, and 17 bases lay in between. CDR3 in amino acids: CASSLGAGATSYEQYF. The CDR3 DNA reads TGTGCCAGCAGCTTAGGGGCAGGGGCCACCTCTTACGAGCAGTACTTC.

The chain combines TRBV6-5 with TRBJ2-1, with D perhaps being TRBD1 or TRBD2 (5 bases each). Germline V gene lookup returns CDR1 MNHEY and CDR2 SVGAGI. The CDR3 has 15 amino acids. Trimming shortened V by 2 bases and J by 6 bases, and 14 bases separated the two germline ends. The CDR3 sequence: CASSYGAGPSNEQFF. The CDR3 DNA reads as TGTGCCAGCAGTTACGGGGCGGGCCCCAGCAATGAGCAGTTCTTC.

V usage is TRBV28 and J usage is TRBJ2-1; no definite D call. The CDR3 extends over 13 amino acids. V lost 7 bases, J lost 7 bases, and 14 bases lay in between. CDR1 and CDR2 from the germline V gene are MDHEN and SYDVKM. The CDR3: CASTLGPANEQFF. CDR3 sequence (DNA): TGTGCCAGCACCTTGGGTCCAGCAAATGAGCAGTTCTTC.

The rearrangement links TRBV10-3 to TRBJ2-3, with a weak D call TRBD1 (6 bases). The CDR3 covers 17 residues. The germline CDR1 and CDR2 sequences are ENHRY and SYGVKD. V was cut by 0 bases and J by 2 bases, with 15 bases left in between. CDR3 nucleotide sequence: TGTGCCATCAGTGAGTCGACGGCAGGGGTGTCCACAGATACGCAGTATTTT. Translation: CAISESTAGVSTDTQYF.

V is TRBV7-6 and J is TRBJ2-7, with a possible D match to TRBD1 (6 bases). CDR1 and CDR2 (germline): SGHVS, FNYEAQ. This CDR3 comprises 13 residues. The ends were cut back, 5 bases at V and 4 bases at J, with 12 bases in the middle. This CDR3 reads CASSPGQTYEQYF. The CDR3 coding sequence is TGTGCCAGCAGCCCCGGACAGACGTACGAGCAGTACTTC.

The V call is TRBV4-3, the J call TRBJ1-6; tentatively, D is TRBD1 (5 bases). The CDR3 length is 15 residues. CDR1 LGHNA and CDR2 YSLEER come from the germline V gene. Trimming removed 1 base at V and 9 bases at J, with 13 bases between. CDR3 in amino acids: CASSQVLRVISPLHF. In DNA, the CDR3 is TGCGCCAGCAGCCAAGTCCTCAGGGTGATTTCACCCCTCCACTTT.

The genes are TRBV25-1 and TRBJ1-1; TRBD1 is a possible D gene (6 bases). The CDR3 runs 12 residues. Germline V gene data show CDR1 as MGHDK and CDR2 as SYGVNS. V was clipped by 8 bases and J by 2 bases, with 9 bases between them. In nucleotides, the CDR3 is TGTGCCAGCCAGGGGCTAAACACTGAAGCTTTCTTT. Amino acids: CASQGLNTEAFF.

The CDR3 region has the DNA TGTGCCAGCAGTGTCCTACGGGAGCGAGATACGCAGTATTTT. Its translation: CASSVLRERDTQYF. The chain uses TRBV2 and TRBJ2-3; TRBD2 is a possible D gene (6 bases). Deletions cut 4 bases from V and 5 bases from J, with 13 bases between. The germline CDR1 and CDR2 sequences are SNHLY and FYNNEI. The CDR3 is made up of 14 amino acids.

This clone was detected once. The chain carries TRBV5-1 and TRBJ2-7, with D perhaps matching TRBD1 or TRBD2 (5 bases each). V lost 3 bases, J lost 3 bases, and 10 bases lay in between. Germline V CDR1 and CDR2: SGHRS, YFSETQ. The CDR3 spans 13 residues. CDR3 sequence (DNA): TGCGCCAGCAGCTGGGACGGAAACTACGAGCAGTACTTC. Protein product: CASSWDGNYEQYF.

The chain is built from TRBV6-1 and TRBJ1-5; D perhaps matches TRBD1 (5 bases). Germline lookup yields CDR1 MNHNS and CDR2 SASEGT. This CDR3 comprises 14 residues. Trimming took off 10 bases at V and 7 bases at J, with 20 bases between the two ends. CDR3 in DNA: TGTGCCAACAGCAAAGAAGCACGGGGGCAGCCCCAGCATTTT. Protein sequence: CANSKEARGQPQHF.

CDR3 residues: CASSQQGWQETQYF. For the CDR3, the DNA is TGTGCCAGCAGCCAACAGGGATGGCAAGAGACCCAGTACTTC. This rearrangement joins TRBV6-1 to TRBJ2-5; D perhaps matches TRBD1 (6 bases). Germline values: CDR1 MNHNS, CDR2 SASEGT. The CDR3 length is 14 residues. Between the trimmed V and J ends, which lost 6 bases and 2 bases, there was a span of 13 bases.

The chain carries TRBV18 and TRBJ2-2; D remains unclear. Trimming pared 4 bases from V and 2 bases from J, leaving 2 bases between. Germline loops: CDR1 KGHSH, CDR2 LQKENI. The CDR3 spans 12 residues. The CDR3 DNA reads as TGTGCCAGCTCACACAACACCGGGGAGCTGTTTTTT. This sequence encodes CASSHNTGELFF.

This chain uses TRBV29-1 with TRBJ1-2; the match to TRBD1 covers 9 bases. Trimming cost V 8 bases and J 1 base; bases outside gene matches: 8. This CDR3 is built from 14 residues. CDR1 and CDR2 (germline): SQVTM, ANQGSEA. CDR3 protein: CSIQEDRGNYGYTF. CDR3 nucleotides: TGCAGCATTCAAGAGGACAGGGGTAACTATGGCTACACCTTC.

This rearrangement joins TRBV28 to TRBJ2-5, with D tentatively TRBD2 (5 bases). V lost 2 bases and J 4 bases, leaving 23 bases between the germline ends. The germline CDR1 and CDR2 sequences are MDHEN and SYDVKM. The CDR3 contains 18 residues. The CDR3: CASSLTASSGPPLETQYF. The CDR3 region has the DNA TGTGCCAGCAGTTTAACCGCCTCCAGCGGTCCCCCTTTAGAGACCCAGTACTTC.

The chain carries TRBV2 and TRBJ2-1; 12 bases fit TRBD2. CDR1 and CDR2 from the germline V gene are SNHLY and FYNNEI. The CDR3 totals 16 residues. Trimming removed 6 bases from V and 7 bases from J; junction bases left unmatched: 10. The CDR3 loop reads CASRAPLAGGQNEQFF. CDR3 coding DNA: TGTGCCAGCAGGGCCCCTCTAGCGGGGGGGCAGAATGAGCAGTTCTTC.

The V call is TRBV11-1, the J call TRBJ2-2; 11 bases are a match to TRBD1. J lost 7 bases, V lost 0 bases, and 4 bases had no gene match. The CDR3 has 16 amino acids. Germline V CDR1 and CDR2: SGHAT, FQDESV (reference sequence). This chain's CDR3 is CASSLAGQGVIGELFF. CDR3 coding DNA: TGTGCCAGCAGCTTAGCGGGACAGGGGGTTATCGGGGAGCTGTTTTTT.

The count of this clone is one. Other DNA sequences in this specimen translate into the identical CDR3. The CDR3 sequence is CASSLGGAGELFF. The CDR3 region has the DNA TGTGCCAGCAGCTTGGGAGGGGCCGGGGAGCTGTTTTTT. This sequence joins TRBV5-8 and TRBJ2-2; D may correspond to TRBD1 or TRBD2 (5 bases each). The length of the CDR3 is 13 residues. Trimming took off 0 bases at V and 6 bases at J, with 6 bases between the two ends. CDR1 and CDR2 from the germline V gene are SGHTS and YDEGEE.

This chain uses TRBV7-9 with TRBJ2-7, with 8 bases aligning to TRBD1. The junction had 4 bases not matched to a gene; V was cut back by 1 base and J by 2 bases. Germline V gene sequence: CDR1 SEHNR, CDR2 FQNEAQ (reference sequence). This CDR3 is built from 15 residues. The CDR3 reads CASSLVGTGTYEQYF. CDR3 in DNA: TGTGCCAGCAGCTTAGTTGGGACAGGAACCTACGAGCAGTACTTC.

The gene calls are TRBV14 and TRBJ1-1; the D is unclear. CDR3 length: 13 residues. CDR1 is SGHDN, CDR2 FVKESK, per germline. The ends were cut back, 2 bases at V and 5 bases at J, with 9 bases in the middle. CDR3 amino acids: CASSQIHGTEAFF. The DNA of the CDR3 is TGTGCCAGCAGCCAAATACATGGGACTGAAGCTTTCTTT.

The chain is built from TRBV27 and TRBJ2-7, with 11 bases fitting TRBD2. V shed 4 bases and J 6 bases; nucleotides not matched to a gene: 8. The CDR3 contains 15 residues. The germline V gene has CDR1 MNHEY and CDR2 SMNVEV (reference sequence). CDR3 residues: CASSSWTSGRGEQYF. The CDR3 bases are TGTGCCAGCAGTTCCTGGACTAGCGGGCGGGGCGAGCAGTACTTC.

The chain joins TRBV19 to TRBJ1-3, with a possible D match to TRBD1 (5 bases). In germline, CDR1 is LNHDA, CDR2 SQIVND (reference sequence). The CDR3 loop spans 15 amino acids. Deletions cut 4 bases from V and 0 bases from J, with 10 bases between. The CDR3 loop is CASSKTASSGNTIYF. The CDR3 nucleotides are TGTGCCAGTAGTAAGACAGCGAGCTCTGGAAACACCATATATTTT. Variable domain in full (rest from reference TRBV19 and TRBJ1-3): DGGITQSPKYLFRKEGQNVTLSCEQNLNHDAMYWYRQDPGQGLRLIYYSQIVNDFQKGDIAEGYSVSREKKESFPLTVTSAQKNPTAFYLCASSKTASSGNTIYFGEGSWLTVV.

The genes are TRBV4-1 and TRBJ2-5; 7 bases are shared with TRBD1. Germline V gives CDR1 MGHRA, CDR2 YSYEKL. Trimming at V came to 1 base and at J to 5 bases, leaving 7 bases not matched to a gene. The CDR3 spans 15 residues. CDR3 bases: TGCGCCAGCAGCCAAGTAGGGGGCGATTCGGAGACCCAGTACTTC. Amino acids: CASSQVGGDSETQYF.

The rearrangement links TRBV2 to TRBJ1-2; 7 nucleotides align to TRBD1. The germline CDR1 and CDR2 sequences are SNHLY and FYNNEI. V gave up 3 bases and J gave up 2 bases; unmatched junction bases: 15. There are 18 residues in the CDR3. The CDR3 is CASSETTPGTAVNYGYTF. The DNA for the CDR3 is TGTGCCAGCAGTGAGACTACCCCCGGGACAGCGGTGAACTATGGCTACACCTTC. The whole variable domain, filled in from reference TRBV2 and TRBJ1-2, reads EPEVTQTPSHQVTQMGQEVILRCVPISNHLYFYWYRQILGQKVEFLVSFYNNEISEKSEIFDDQFSVERPDGSNFTLKIRSTKLEDSAMYFCASSETTPGTAVNYGYTFGSGTRLTVV.